This T cell receptor beta chain was recovered during a study of cytomegalovirus exposure and HLA in healthy donors. General observations from the study: The authors assumed roughly uniform sequencing depth across donors for presence/absence analyses.

The CDR3 covers 15 residues. Germline-derived CDR1 and CDR2 are SGHTA and FQGNSA. V was pared by 5 bases and J by 3 bases, with 6 bases of the junction left unmatched. Primers included in the PCR were 60 Vbeta and 13 Jbeta primers. Clones were sequenced by immunoSEQ multiplex PCR, and TCRdb holds only the in-frame ones, with some missing. Of about 73,000 clones listed, roughly four fifths are singletons. About this clone: Its antigen is unknown.

Material: PBMCs. The chain carries TRBV7-2 and TRBJ1-5, with TRBD1 matching over 8 bases. This receptor was taken from a man aged 70 or older in good health and CMV-seronegative. The CDR3 nucleotides read TGTGCCAGCAGCCCCGGACAGGGAAACAATCAGCCCCAGCATTTT. Its protein product is CASSPGQGNNQPQHF.